This TCR beta chain was captured in a study of technical replicates of blood from a few donors (dated by TCRdb to about 2017). The protocol used for the library was the immunoSEQ multiplex PCR assay. TCRdb carries this immuneACCESS record with in-frame sequences only. Its versions omit some clonotypes, under half of them owing to an unresolved V gene in the studies checked, with the rest unexplained. The sample profile shows around 50,000 clones; 80% to 95% of them were found once. About 4.3% of the sample lies in the top ten. In its sample, this clone was seen once. The antigen this receptor binds is unknown. No much larger clone is present one base from it, and per-base qualities are unavailable. The receptor was isolated from a human donor in good health. Some clones in this sample may be carry-over from other donors' samples. Sequenced: PBMCs.

In nucleotide form, the sequence is TGTGCCAGTGCCCATCGGGGAAAAGACTATGGCTACACCTTC. The resulting protein is CASAHRGKDYGYTF. This receptor chain uses TRBV19 and TRBJ1-2, with the D gene not clear enough to name. The germline V gene (reference sequence) supplies CDR1 LNHDA and CDR2 SQIVND. The CDR3 measures 14 amino acids from cysteine to phenylalanine. CDR3 DNA only is kept here, 42 bases in frame from base 1. The junction shows trimming of 8 bases on V and 3 bases on J, plus 16 bases between the germline ends. Supplemented by the reference TRBV19 and TRBJ1-2 proteins around the CDR3, the complete variable domain is DGGITQSPKYLFRKEGQNVTLSCEQNLNHDAMYWYRQDPGQGLRLIYYSQIVNDFQKGDIAEGYSVSREKKESFPLTVTSAQKNPTAFYLCASAHRGKDYGYTFGSGTRLTVV.